The rows below give T cell receptor beta chains drawn from one sample of a study of OX40 agonist ivuxolimab in advanced cancers. Repertoires were generated with immunoSEQ multiplex PCR, while TCRdb's copy carries only in-frame clones and drops some. The table has roughly 75,000 clones, around four fifths seen once; the top ten hold around 0.76%. Specimen: CD4+ or CD8+ T cells sorted from blood, collected in a trial of the OX40 agonist ivuxolimab. The origin of the receptors is an adult with an advanced solid tumor such as melanoma, head and neck, liver or kidney cancer. The CDR3 runs from the conserved cysteine through the conserved F or W. A D gene is named only where the DNA matches it firmly. The listing skips clone size in some rows; elsewhere it reads once, few, many or a size class.

CATSRLARALTGANVLTF TGTGCCACCAGCAGATTAGCCAGGGCCCTAACTGGGGCCAACGTCCTGACTTTC few TRBJ2-6 . TRBV15
CTSSLGRRREKLFF TGTACCAGCAGTTTGGGGAGGAGGCGAGAAAAACTGTTTTTT . TRBJ1-4 . TRBV27
CASKQGGNSPLHF TGTGCCAGCAAGCAGGGAGGGAATTCACCCCTCCACTTT once TRBJ1-6 . TRBV28
CASSTSFSGANVLTF TGTGCCAGCAGCACCAGCTTCTCTGGGGCCAACGTCCTGACTTTC . TRBJ2-6 . TRBV7-3
CASRHTGDSSYEQYF TGTGCCAGCAGACATACAGGCGATAGCTCCTACGAGCAGTACTTC . TRBJ2-7 . TRBV6-6
CASSLANGGTDTQYF TGCGCCAGCAGCTTGGCAAATGGGGGCACAGATACGCAGTATTTT . TRBJ2-3 . TRBV5-1
CASSPRGDLRRDTQYF TGTGCCAGCTCACCAAGGGGGGACTTGAGGAGGGATACGCAGTATTTT . TRBJ2-3 . TRBV18
CAWSIGVRVSTEAFF TGTGCCTGGAGTATTGGGGTCAGGGTCTCCACTGAAGCTTTCTTT . TRBJ1-1 . TRBV30
CASSTYTGEGYTF TGTGCCAGCAGCACTTATACAGGGGAGGGCTACACCTTC . TRBJ1-2 TRBD1 TRBV7-9
CASSLSGGRGLYGYTF TGTGCCAGCAGTTTATCAGGGGGCAGAGGACTCTATGGCTACACCTTC . TRBJ1-2 TRBD1 TRBV28
CASSLTRDTIYF TGTGCCAGCAGCCTTACAAGGGACACCATATATTTT once TRBJ1-3 . TRBV2
CASNPGLSDTQYF TGTGCCAGCAATCCGGGACTATCAGATACGCAGTATTTT . TRBJ2-3 TRBD2 TRBV7-8
CSVGADYGYTF TGCAGTGTTGGGGCCGACTATGGCTACACCTTC . TRBJ1-2 . TRBV20-1
CASSLDGDPSYEQYF TGTGCCAGCAGCTTAGACGGGGACCCCTCCTACGAGCAGTACTTC . TRBJ2-7 . TRBV7-2
CASSPGNDGELFF TGTGCCAGCTCCCCAGGAAATGACGGGGAGCTGTTTTTT few TRBJ2-2 . TRBV18
CASSSPGGEQYF TGTGCCAGCAGCTCCCCCGGGGGGGAGCAGTACTTC . TRBJ2-7 TRBD2 TRBV7-9
CASADWSSYEQYF TGTGCCAGCGCCGACTGGAGCTCCTACGAGCAGTACTTC . TRBJ2-7 . TRBV7-2
CASSLGLAGDQETQYF TGTGCCAGCAGCTTAGGGCTAGCGGGGGACCAAGAGACCCAGTACTTC once TRBJ2-5 TRBD2 TRBV7-9
CASSQDVHTINYGYTF TGCGCCAGCAGCCAAGACGTCCACACCATTAACTATGGCTACACCTTC . TRBJ1-2 . TRBV4-1
CASSSQRQGQYF TGTGCCAGCAGCTCCCAACGACAGGGTCAGTACTTC . TRBJ2-7 TRBD1 TRBV11-3
CASSPGALLSYEQYF TGTGCCAGCAGCCCGGGTGCACTTCTCTCCTACGAGCAGTACTTC once TRBJ2-7 . TRBV11-3
CASSFKYSNQPQHF TGTGCCAGCAGCTTTAAGTATAGCAATCAGCCCCAGCATTTT . TRBJ1-5 . TRBV7-2
CASSPREARYEQYF TGTGCCAGCTCACCACGAGAAGCACGGTACGAGCAGTACTTC . TRBJ2-7 . TRBV18
CASSLDGLYGYTF TGTGCCAGCAGCTTGGACGGACTCTATGGCTACACCTTC . TRBJ1-2 . TRBV7-9
CASSPAFGAGGEGGELFF TGTGCCAGCAGTCCGGCTTTTGGGGCAGGGGGCGAGGGCGGGGAGCTGTTTTTT . TRBJ2-2 TRBD1 TRBV25-1
CASSLAPANTEAFF TGCGCCAGCAGCTTGGCTCCCGCGAACACTGAAGCTTTCTTT . TRBJ1-1 . TRBV5-1
CAINTQGMNTEAFF TGTGCCATCAACACACAGGGGATGAACACTGAAGCTTTCTTT . TRBJ1-1 TRBD1 TRBV2
CASSLSPNSPLHF TGTGCCAGCAGCTTAAGTCCAAATTCACCCCTCCACTTT . TRBJ1-6 . TRBV7-9
CASSLVVGLVAEQYF TGTGCCAGCAGCTTAGTAGTCGGACTCGTCGCGGAGCAGTACTTC . TRBJ2-7 . TRBV7-2
CASSPPNYGYTF TGTGCCAGCAGTCCCCCAAACTATGGCTACACCTTC once TRBJ1-2 . TRBV6-6
CAWSPRGDEQYF TGTGCCTGGAGCCCCCGGGGCGACGAGCAGTACTTC . TRBJ2-7 . TRBV30
CASSQEGFGGTEAFF TGCGCCAGCAGCCAAGAAGGCTTTGGGGGGACTGAAGCTTTCTTT . TRBJ1-1 . TRBV4-1
CASSLGAGVPQETQYF TGCGCCAGCAGCTTGGGAGCGGGGGTCCCCCAAGAGACCCAGTACTTC . TRBJ2-5 TRBD2 TRBV5-1
CASSIGGSGRRRHTEAFF TGTGCCAGTAGTATCGGGGGTTCAGGGAGGCGCAGGCACACTGAAGCTTTCTTT . TRBJ1-1 . TRBV19
CASSLSPNQPQHF TGTGCCAGCAGCTTAAGCCCAAATCAGCCCCAGCATTTT few TRBJ1-5 . TRBV7-2
CASSQEGGAGNTIYF TGCGCCAGCAGCCAAGAAGGGGGGGCTGGAAACACCATATATTTT . TRBJ1-3 . TRBV4-3
CASSVGQGQHSPLHF TGTGCCAGCAGCGTGGGACAGGGACAACATTCACCCCTCCACTTT . TRBJ1-6 TRBD1 TRBV7-8
CASSWGQGNTEAFF TGTGCCAGCAGCTGGGGACAGGGGAACACTGAAGCTTTCTTT . TRBJ1-1 TRBD1 TRBV7-9
CASSIGSIGNTIYF TGTGCCAGTAGTATAGGCAGTATCGGAAACACCATATATTTT once TRBJ1-3 . TRBV19
CASSNNYGYTF TGTGCCAGCAGCAATAACTATGGCTACACCTTC . TRBJ1-2 . TRBV7-2
CASTTPSANTEAFF TGTGCCAGCACCACTCCATCAGCGAACACTGAAGCTTTCTTT few TRBJ1-1 . TRBV6-5
CASSLVLGRGTEAFF TGTGCCAGCAGCTTAGTGTTGGGAAGGGGCACTGAAGCTTTCTTT . TRBJ1-1 . TRBV7-2
CASSRASGGYEQFF TGTGCCAGCAGCCGGGCTAGCGGGGGGTATGAGCAGTTCTTC . TRBJ2-1 TRBD2 TRBV14
CASSVGLSYEQYF TGTGCCAGTAGTGTGGGGCTTTCCTACGAGCAGTACTTC . TRBJ2-7 . TRBV19
CASSQEPGVRGNTIYF TGTGCCAGCAGCCAGGAACCGGGAGTTAGGGGAAACACCATATATTTT . TRBJ1-3 . TRBV4-2
CASSLMGQNTEAFF TGTGCCAGCAGCTTGATGGGACAAAACACTGAAGCTTTCTTT . TRBJ1-1 . TRBV5-8
CASSYSRRNTEAFF TGTGCCAGCAGTTACTCCCGGCGGAACACTGAAGCTTTCTTT . TRBJ1-1 . TRBV6-5
CASSPQGHYGYTF TGTGCCAGCAGCCCACAGGGGCACTATGGCTACACCTTC once TRBJ1-2 TRBD1 TRBV28
CASSLTRTGELFF TGTGCCAGCAGCTTGACTAGGACCGGGGAGCTGTTTTTT . TRBJ2-2 . TRBV11-2